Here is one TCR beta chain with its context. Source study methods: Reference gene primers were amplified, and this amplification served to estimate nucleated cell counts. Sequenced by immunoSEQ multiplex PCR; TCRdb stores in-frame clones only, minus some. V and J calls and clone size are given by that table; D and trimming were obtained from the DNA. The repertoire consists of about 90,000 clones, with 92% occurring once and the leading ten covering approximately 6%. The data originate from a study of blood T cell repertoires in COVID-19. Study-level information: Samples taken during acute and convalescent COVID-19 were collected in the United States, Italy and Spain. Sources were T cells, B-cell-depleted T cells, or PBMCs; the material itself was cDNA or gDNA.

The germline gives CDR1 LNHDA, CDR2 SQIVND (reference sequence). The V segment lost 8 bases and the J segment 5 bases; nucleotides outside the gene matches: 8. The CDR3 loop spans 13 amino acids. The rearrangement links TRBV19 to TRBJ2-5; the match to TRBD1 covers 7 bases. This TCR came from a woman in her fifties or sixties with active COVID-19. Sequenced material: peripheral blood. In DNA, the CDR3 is TGTGCCAGTGAGGACAGGTCGAAGGAGACCCAGTACTTC. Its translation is CASEDRSKETQYF.